Listed below are T cell receptor beta chains from one sample, sequenced in a study of blood T cell repertoires in COVID-19. Profiling relied on immunoSEQ multiplex PCR, and the TCRdb table lists in-frame clones only, not all of them. The sample yields about 160,000 clones, less than 90% seen once. The sample consisted of PBMCs or T cells enriched from blood (not recorded which). The receptor source for this set is a woman in her forties or fifties who had recovered from COVID-19. Both conserved end residues are part of each CDR3. A D gene is named only where the DNA matches it firmly. Some rows have no size entry. The others give once, few or many, or a class for an expanded clone.

>TRBJ2-5|TRBV19|-|TRBD2
TGTGCCAGTAGTATGGGGGCGAGCGGGAGGGTCCAAGAGATAGGCCAGTACTTC
CASSMGASGRVQEIGQYF
>TRBJ1-2|TRBV19|-|-
TGTGCCAGTAGTCTGGACAGTAGCTATGGCTACACCTTC
CASSLDSSYGYTF
>TRBJ2-1|TRBV3-1/TRBV3-2|-|TRBD2
TGTGCCAGCAGCCAAAAATACCCGGGACTAGCGGTTCGCTCCTACAATGAGCAGTTCTTC
CASSQKYPGLAVRSYNEQFF
>TRBJ2-5|TRBV5-5|-|-
TGTGCCAGCAGTCATCTCCCGGGTCCCCAAGAGACCCAGTACTTC
CASSHLPGPQETQYF
>TRBJ1-4|TRBV21-1|-|-
TGTGCCAGCAGCAAAGGGGAGGGGGTGTCTAATGAAAAACTGTTTTTT
CASSKGEGVSNEKLFF
>TRBJ1-2|TRBV29-1|-|-
TGCAGCGTTGAAGATCCCGGGGTGGATGGCTACACCTTC
CSVEDPGVDGYTF
>TRBJ1-1|TRBV4-1|-|-
TGCGCCAGCAGCCAAGGGCGGCGGGGGAACACTGAAGCTTTCTTT
CASSQGRRGNTEAFF
>TRBJ2-3|TRBV7-2|few|TRBD2
TGTGCCAGCAGCTTAGTAGCGGGAGGCACAGATACGCAGTATTTT
CASSLVAGGTDTQYF
>TRBJ2-5|TRBV25-1|-|TRBD2
TGTGCCAGCAGTAACCTTAAACTAGCGGAAGAGACCCAGTACTTC
CASSNLKLAEETQYF
>TRBJ2-1|TRBV7-3|-|TRBD1
TGTGCCAGCAGCTTAGCAGGCCACAGGGGCCGACCCTACAATGAGCAGTTCTTC
CASSLAGHRGRPYNEQFF
>TRBJ1-4|TRBV27|-|TRBD1
TGTGCCAGCAGGACAGGGGTAGACTGGAATGAAAAACTGTTTTTT
CASRTGVDWNEKLFF
>TRBJ2-1|TRBV10-3|-|TRBD1
TGTGCCATCAGTGGACAGGGAGAGGTCCCCTACAATGAGCAGTTCTTC
CAISGQGEVPYNEQFF
>TRBJ2-3|TRBV28|-|-
TGTGCCAGCAGTCTCCTAACGGATACGCAGTATTTT
CASSLLTDTQYF
>TRBJ2-1|TRBV10-1|-|-
TGCGCCAGCAGTGACCCCATGCGGGGCAATGAGCAGTTCTTC
CASSDPMRGNEQFF
>TRBJ2-5|TRBV9|-|-
TGTGCCAGCAGCCCACTGGGAGGAGGGTACGACCAAGAGACCCAGTACTTC
CASSPLGGGYDQETQYF
>TRBJ2-1|TRBV7-9|once|TRBD2
TGTGCCAGCAGCTTAGAGGCGGGGGATGCGCAGTTCTTC
CASSLEAGDAQFF
>TRBJ1-5|TRBV7-2|-|-
TGTGCCAGCAGCTTTACAGGGCTGAGCAATCAGCCCCAGCATTTT
CASSFTGLSNQPQHF
>TRBJ1-4|TRBV7-9|-|-
TGTGCCAGCAGCTTAGCGCGTGGGAGTTTTGGCGAAAAACTGTTTTTT
CASSLARGSFGEKLFF
>TRBJ1-2|TRBV6-5|-|-
TGTGCCAGCAGCCGGGACACCAAATCCTATGGCTACACCTTC
CASSRDTKSYGYTF
>TRBJ1-4|TRBV9|-|TRBD1
TGTGCCAGCAGCACTCGACAGGGGGGGAATGAAAAACTGTTTTTT
CASSTRQGGNEKLFF
>TRBJ1-2|TRBV4-1|-|TRBD1
TGCGCCAGCAGCCAATTGGAGGGGGCGGACTATGGCTACACCTTC
CASSQLEGADYGYTF
>TRBJ2-1|TRBV4-1|few|-
TGCGCCAGCATTTCGGAGGCCAACGAGCAGTTCTTC
CASISEANEQFF
>TRBJ1-1|TRBV6-6|-|-
TGTGCCAGCAGTGTCCTTATGAACACTGAAGCTTTCTTT
CASSVLMNTEAFF
>TRBJ1-1|TRBV28|-|TRBD1
TGTGCCAGCAGCCTACCCCGACAGGGAGGCGCTTTCTTT
CASSLPRQGGAFF
>TRBJ1-5|TRBV30|-|-
TGTGCCTGGAGTGTACAGGACAATCAGCCCCAGCATTTT
CAWSVQDNQPQHF
>TRBJ1-4|TRBV5-1|-|TRBD1
TGCGCCAGCAGCTATGGACAGGGCTCCAATGAAAAACTGTTTTTT
CASSYGQGSNEKLFF
>TRBJ1-1|TRBV29-1|once|-
TGCAGCGTTCAACATCTGTGGGGCAACACTGAAGCTTTCTTT
CSVQHLWGNTEAFF
>TRBJ2-3|TRBV15|-|TRBD2
TGTGCCACCAGCAGAGGGACTAGGGATGAAGATACGCAGTATTTT
CATSRGTRDEDTQYF
>TRBJ1-2|TRBV5-1|-|-
TGCGCCAGCAGCTTTTCGACAGGCCGGTCGGGCTATGGCTACACCTTC
CASSFSTGRSGYGYTF
>TRBJ2-1|TRBV23-1|-|-
TGCGCCAGCAGAGGGGAGGCAGATTCCTACAATGAGCAGTTCTTC
CASRGEADSYNEQFF
>TRBJ1-2|TRBV12-3/TRBV12-4|-|TRBD1
TGTGCCAGCAGGGCCGGACAGGGTTGGGGCTACACCTTC
CASRAGQGWGYTF
>TRBJ2-3|TRBV6-5|-|-
TGTGCCAGCAGTTACCCAGGAGGTACGCAGTATTTT
CASSYPGGTQYF
>TRBJ2-3|TRBV28|-|TRBD2
TGTGCCAGCAGCTACCACGGGACTAGCGCAGATACGCAGTATTTT
CASSYHGTSADTQYF
>TRBJ2-7|TRBV11-2|once|-
TGTGCCAGCAGCTTAGATCAGGGTTTCTCCTACGAGCAGTACTTC
CASSLDQGFSYEQYF
>TRBJ2-1|TRBV11-2|-|-
TGTGCCAGCAGCCCTCTCCGCTCCTACAATGAGCAGTTCTTC
CASSPLRSYNEQFF
>TRBJ1-4|TRBV19|-|-
TGTGCCAGTAGTATAGCCAATCTCGGGAGGGCAACTAATGAAAAACTGTTTTTT
CASSIANLGRATNEKLFF
>TRBJ1-2|TRBV2|-|-
TGTGCCAGCAGCCTCGACAGCTATGGCTACACCTTC
CASSLDSYGYTF